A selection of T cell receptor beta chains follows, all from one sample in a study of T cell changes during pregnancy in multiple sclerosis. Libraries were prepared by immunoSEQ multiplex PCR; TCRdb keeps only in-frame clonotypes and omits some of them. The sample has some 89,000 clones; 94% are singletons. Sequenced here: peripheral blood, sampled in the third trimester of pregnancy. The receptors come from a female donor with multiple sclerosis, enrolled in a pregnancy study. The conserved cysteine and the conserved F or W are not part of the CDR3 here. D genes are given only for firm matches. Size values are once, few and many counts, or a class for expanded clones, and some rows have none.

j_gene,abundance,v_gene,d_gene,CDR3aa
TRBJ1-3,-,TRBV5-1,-,ASSFLITRRPGRLFAIY
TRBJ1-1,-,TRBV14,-,ASSQGRVTEAF
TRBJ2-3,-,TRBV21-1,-,ASSKARKTRQGAGDTQY
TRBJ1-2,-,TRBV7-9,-,ASSFPGGYGYT
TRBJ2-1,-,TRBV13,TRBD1,ASSSPGQGKF
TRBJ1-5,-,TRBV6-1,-,ASSGTTASNQPQH
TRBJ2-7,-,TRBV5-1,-,ASSLYPPSVRSDEQY
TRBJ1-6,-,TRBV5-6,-,ASSLGTRLSSPLH
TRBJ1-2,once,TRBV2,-,AVSKKQQGPANYGYT
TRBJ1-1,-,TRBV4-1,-,ASSRPGGEAEAF
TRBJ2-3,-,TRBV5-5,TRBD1,ASSRKRQGGTDTQY
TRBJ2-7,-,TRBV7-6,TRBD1,ASSLAGGTGNEQY
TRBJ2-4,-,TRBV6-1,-,ASSAGPSGENIQY
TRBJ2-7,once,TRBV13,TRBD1,ASSFAGQGGYEQY
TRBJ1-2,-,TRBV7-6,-,ASSESGQLNYGYT
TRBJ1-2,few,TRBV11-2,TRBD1,ASSLEWQPEQGPTDGYT
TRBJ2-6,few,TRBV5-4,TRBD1,ASSGPGTGGSGANVLT
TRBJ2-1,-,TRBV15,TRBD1,ATSIRGQGFNEQF
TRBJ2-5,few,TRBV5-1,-,ASSSQGQGETQY
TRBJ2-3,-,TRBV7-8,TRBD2,ASSLGQGLAGGRDTQY
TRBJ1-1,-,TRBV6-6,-,ASSYSSRHWAF
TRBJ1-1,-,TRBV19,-,ASSIRGLAEAF
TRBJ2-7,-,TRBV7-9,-,ASSSIRFEQY
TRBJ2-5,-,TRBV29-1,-,SVLRGETQY
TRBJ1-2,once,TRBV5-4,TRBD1,AFPDRGRDGYT
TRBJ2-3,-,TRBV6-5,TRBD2,ASSTSGFTDTQY
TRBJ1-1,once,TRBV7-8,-,ASSSGGNTEAF
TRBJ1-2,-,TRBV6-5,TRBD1,ASSYRGQGGGYT
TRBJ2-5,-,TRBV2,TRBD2,ASSETSGGARETQY
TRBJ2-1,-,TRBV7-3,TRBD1,ASSPGQAYNEQF
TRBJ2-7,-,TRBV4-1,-,ASSQVPGTRSYEQY
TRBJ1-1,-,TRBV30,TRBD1,AWSFSQGRAEAF
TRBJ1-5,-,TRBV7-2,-,ASRPSINQPQH
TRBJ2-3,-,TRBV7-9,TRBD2,ASGTWGGPFTDTQY
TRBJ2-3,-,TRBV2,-,ASALGGATTDTQY
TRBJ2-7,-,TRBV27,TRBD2,ASSPGGWEQY
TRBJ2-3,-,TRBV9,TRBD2,ASSPRLAGADTQY
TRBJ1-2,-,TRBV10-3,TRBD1,AITGGYGYT
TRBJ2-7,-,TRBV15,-,ATSRENRALYEQY
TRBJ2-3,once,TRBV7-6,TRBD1,ASSLKPGQGGPSSTDTQY